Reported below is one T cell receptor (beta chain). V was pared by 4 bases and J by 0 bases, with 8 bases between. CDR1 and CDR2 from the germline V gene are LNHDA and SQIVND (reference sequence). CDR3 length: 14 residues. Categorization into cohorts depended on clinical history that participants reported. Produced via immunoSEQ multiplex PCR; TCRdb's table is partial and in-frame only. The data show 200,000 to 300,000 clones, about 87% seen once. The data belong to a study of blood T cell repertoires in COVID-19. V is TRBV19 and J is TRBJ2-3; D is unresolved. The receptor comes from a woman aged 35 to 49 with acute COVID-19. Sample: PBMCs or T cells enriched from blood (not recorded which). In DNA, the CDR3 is TGTGCCAGTAGTAGGGCCGCTAGCACAGATACGCAGTATTTT. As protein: CASSRAASTDTQYF.